The 15 T cell receptor beta chains given below trace back to one sample, sequenced in a study of shared clonotypes between healthy human individuals. Clones were sequenced by immunoSEQ multiplex PCR, and TCRdb holds only the in-frame ones, with some missing. The table records about 660,000 clones, 74% of them present only once. What was sequenced was memory CD4+ T cells sorted from blood. Subset described: CD45RA-negative fraction. The receptors derive from a woman in her twenties or thirties in good health.

CDR3 coding DNA: TGTGCCACCAGCAGGGGGGACTTGAGCGGGACCCAGTACTTC. Protein product: CATSRGDLSGTQYF. The chain joins TRBV15 to TRBJ2-7; perhaps TRBD2 as D (6 bases). The J call is doubtful: the DNA matches TRBJ2-5 better. The V gene's germline CDR1 is LNHNV and CDR2 YYDKDF (reference sequence). The CDR3 length is 14 residues.

This clone was seen only once. This chain joins TRBV6-6 and TRBJ1-1; a weak D match, TRBD1 (6 bases). The CDR3 has 16 residues. V was cut by 6 bases and J by 0 bases, with 17 bases left in between. Per the germline V gene, CDR1 is MNHNY and CDR2 is SVGAGI (reference sequence). The CDR3 DNA reads as TGTGCCAGCAGGCCTCACACGGGACACCTGAACACTGAAGCTTTCTTT. Amino acid sequence: CASRPHTGHLNTEAFF.

The J gene is TRBJ2-5, the V gene TRBV7-8, with 12 bases lining up with TRBD1. The assigned J gene may be wrong: the sequence end matches TRBJ2-7 better. CDR1 is SGHVS and CDR2 is FQNEAQ in the germline V gene. This CDR3 comprises 16 residues. DNA of the CDR3: TGTGCCAGCAGCTTAGCCGGGACAGGGGGCTTCTACGAGCAGTACTTC. It translates to CASSLAGTGGFYEQYF.

V is TRBV19 and J is TRBJ2-1; 8 bases match TRBD1. This CDR3 is built from 14 residues. V trimming: 4 bases; J trimming: 5 bases; junction bases outside the gene matches: 4. CDR1 LNHDA and CDR2 SQIVND come from the germline V gene (reference sequence). The CDR3 reads CASSTADRDNEQFF. The CDR3 nucleotides are TGTGCCAGTAGTACCGCGGACAGGGACAATGAGCAGTTCTTC.

The genes are TRBV27 and TRBJ1-2; 9 bases fit TRBD1. This CDR3 comprises 13 residues. V was pared by 8 bases and J by 0 bases, with 1 base of the junction left unmatched. CDR1 MNHEY and CDR2 SMNVEV come from the germline V gene (reference sequence). CDR3 region: CASGDRANYGYTF. In DNA form, the CDR3 reads TGTGCCAGCGGGGACAGGGCTAACTATGGCTACACCTTC.

The chain combines TRBV7-7 with TRBJ2-2; TRBD2 matches 7 bases. Trimming took 2 bases from V and 7 from J; bases not matched to a gene: 7. From germline, CDR1 is SSHAT and CDR2 FNYEAQ (reference sequence). The CDR3 is 15 amino acids. CDR3 in amino acids: CASSLSGMGIGELFF. The CDR3, as DNA: TGTGCCAGCAGCTTAAGCGGGATGGGTATCGGGGAGCTGTTTTTT.

This chain links TRBV4-2 with TRBJ2-3; D is perhaps TRBD1 (6 bases). Germline assignment: CDR1 LGHNA and CDR2 YNFKEQ. Trimming shortened V by 3 bases and J by 4 bases, and 11 bases separated the two germline ends. The CDR3 is 14 residues long. DNA of the CDR3: TGTGCCAGCAGCCAGGGGGCAGGGGCAGATACGCAGTATTTT. Its protein product is CASSQGAGADTQYF.

CDR3 region: CASSWQGARTNEKLFF. The DNA of the CDR3 is TGCGCCAGCAGCTGGCAGGGGGCTAGAACTAATGAAAAACTGTTTTTT. This chain connects TRBV5-1 to TRBJ1-4, with 8 nucleotides matching TRBD1. The CDR3 is 16 amino acids. J lost 1 base, V lost 3 bases, and 5 bases had no gene match. Looked up from germline, CDR1 is SGHRS and CDR2 is YFSETQ.

The genes are TRBV10-3 and TRBJ2-5, with TRBD2 matching 14 bases. The CDR3 consists of 17 residues. The germline CDR1 and CDR2 sequences are ENHRY and SYGVKD. Germline trimming cut 2 bases from V and 1 base from J; bases unmatched to any gene: 3. In DNA form, the CDR3 reads TGTGCCATCAGTGAGGGACTAGCGGGAGGCCCCCAAGAGACCCAGTACTTC. The encoded protein is CAISEGLAGGPQETQYF.

The rearrangement joins TRBV28 to TRBJ1-4; D remains unclear. The CDR3 totals 14 residues. V was cut by 4 bases and J by 8 bases, with 14 bases left in between. CDR1 is MDHEN and CDR2 is SYDVKM in the germline V gene. This CDR3 is CASSSPAAGEKLFF. The CDR3 nucleotides are TGTGCCAGCAGTTCGCCGGCCGCGGGAGAAAAACTGTTTTTT.

The genes are TRBV15 and TRBJ2-1, with 11 bases identical to TRBD1. Germline lookup yields CDR1 LNHNV and CDR2 YYDKDF (reference sequence). The CDR3 runs 14 residues. Trimming cost V 1 base and J 9 bases; bases outside gene matches: 2. This chain's CDR3 is CATSRGTGGREQFF. CDR3 nucleotides: TGTGCCACCAGCAGAGGGACAGGGGGCCGTGAGCAGTTCTTC.

V usage is TRBV6-5 and J usage is TRBJ1-1, with TRBD1 matching 9 bases. CDR1 is MNHEY, CDR2 SVGAGI, per germline. CDR3 length: 14 amino acids. V gave up 5 bases and J gave up 7 bases; unmatched junction bases: 8. CDR3 loop: CASSPRQGGGEAFF. DNA for the CDR3: TGTGCCAGCAGTCCCCGACAGGGGGGTGGTGAAGCTTTCTTT.

A word on this clone: The same CDR3 also results from other DNA sequences found in this sample. V gene TRBV2 combines with J gene TRBJ2-7; D possibly uses TRBD1 or TRBD2 (5 bases each). This CDR3 has 15 residues. The V end lost 4 bases, the J end lost 2 bases, and 15 bases lay between the germline ends. Per germline, CDR1 SNHLY and CDR2 FYNNEI. The CDR3 here is CASSATGTGPYEQYF. The CDR3 bases are TGTGCCAGCAGTGCCACTGGGACGGGGCCCTACGAGCAGTACTTC. Drawing the rest from reference TRBV2 and TRBJ2-7, the complete variable domain is EPEVTQTPSHQVTQMGQEVILRCVPISNHLYFYWYRQILGQKVEFLVSFYNNEISEKSEIFDDQFSVERPDGSNFTLKIRSTKLEDSAMYFCASSATGTGPYEQYFGPGTRLTVT.

This clone was detected once. The V and J genes are TRBV5-8 and TRBJ2-7, with D unresolved. The V end was cut by 9 bases, the J end by 3 bases, with 10 bases between. CDR3 size: 11 residues. The germline V gene encodes CDR1 SGHTS and CDR2 YDEGEE. The CDR3, as DNA: TGTGCCACGACGGCCCACTACGAGCAGTACTTC. This translates into CATTAHYEQYF. The full variable domain, its missing parts supplied by reference TRBV5-8 and TRBJ2-7, is EAGVTQSPTHLIKTRGQQATLRCSPISGHTSVYWYQQALGLGLQFLLWYDEGEERNRGNFPPRFSGRQFPNYSSELNVNALELEDSALYLCATTAHYEQYFGPGTRLTVT.

This clone was seen just once. The rearrangement links TRBV2 to TRBJ2-6; no clear D. Trimming took 3 bases from V and 4 from J, leaving 10 bases between them. The CDR3 length is 15 residues. The V gene's germline CDR1 is SNHLY and CDR2 FYNNEI. CDR3 sequence (DNA): TGTGCCAGCAGTGAGGCCAGGTTGGGGGCCAACGTCCTGACTTTC. It yields the protein CASSEARLGANVLTF.